The rows below give T cell receptor beta chains drawn from one sample of a study of shared clonotypes between healthy human individuals. Here immunoSEQ multiplex PCR was the method, and the copy in TCRdb shows in-frame clones only, minus some. In the table there are about 2 million clones, around 95% of which are singletons. The sequencing sample was made of naive CD4+ T cells sorted from blood. The receptors come from a man between 18 and 35 years old in good health. The CDR3 runs from the conserved cysteine through the conserved F or W. A D gene is named only where the DNA matches it firmly. Rows give clone size only sometimes, using once, few, many, or a class for an expanded clone.

abundance | d_gene | len | j_gene | v_gene | CDR3aa | CDR3nt
. | . | 16 | TRBJ2-7 | TRBV7-2 | CASSLQSTGQIYEQYF | TGTGCCAGCAGCCTCCAGAGTACCGGACAGATATACGAGCAGTACTTC
. | . | 13 | TRBJ2-5 | TRBV4-1 | CASSQAPQETQYF | TGCGCCAGCAGCCAGGCCCCACAAGAGACCCAGTACTTC
few | . | 13 | TRBJ1-3 | TRBV5-1 | CASSSDGGNTIYF | TGCGCCAGCAGCTCGGACGGAGGAAACACCATATATTTT
. | . | 15 | TRBJ2-5 | TRBV5-1 | CASSLEDKYQETQYF | TGCGCCAGCAGCTTGGAGGATAAGTACCAAGAGACCCAGTACTTC
. | . | 16 | TRBJ2-5 | TRBV4-1 | CASSQDTNGALLTQYF | TGCGCCAGCAGCCAAGATACGAACGGGGCCTTATTGACCCAGTACTTC
. | TRBD1 | 13 | TRBJ2-7 | TRBV6-6 | CASSRDSTYEQYF | TGTGCCAGCAGTAGGGACAGCACCTACGAGCAGTACTTC
once | . | 15 | TRBJ2-1 | TRBV9 | CASSVGGASYNEQFF | TGTGCCAGCAGCGTAGGAGGGGCCTCCTACAATGAGCAGTTCTTC
once | TRBD1 | 16 | TRBJ2-1 | TRBV5-1 | CASSLPGTGFSNEQFF | TGCGCCAGCAGCTTGCCCGGGACAGGGTTTTCCAATGAGCAGTTCTTC
once | TRBD2 | 17 | TRBJ2-3 | TRBV7-9 | CASSPGISGRGTDTQYF | TGTGCCAGCAGCCCAGGTATTAGCGGGAGAGGAACAGATACGCAGTATTTT
. | . | 14 | TRBJ1-1 | TRBV27 | CASSYRGLGTEAFF | TGTGCCAGCAGTTACCGGGGGCTGGGGACTGAAGCTTTCTTT
. | . | 12 | TRBJ1-5 | TRBV30 | CAWSPGNQPQHF | TGTGCCTGGAGCCCAGGGAATCAGCCCCAGCATTTT
. | . | 16 | TRBJ2-1 | TRBV7-8 | CASSFIRQGAYNEQFF | TGTGCCAGCAGCTTTATAAGGCAAGGAGCCTACAATGAGCAGTTCTTC
once | . | 15 | TRBJ1-1 | TRBV11-2 | CASSAAFGGITEAFF | TGTGCCAGCAGCGCGGCTTTCGGCGGTATCACTGAAGCTTTCTTT
. | TRBD2 | 14 | TRBJ2-2 | TRBV7-2 | CASSLGGSAGELFF | TGTGCCAGCAGCTTAGGCGGGAGCGCCGGGGAGCTGTTTTTT
. | TRBD1 | 11 | TRBJ1-2 | TRBV20-1 | CSASGQGGYTF | TGCAGTGCTTCAGGACAGGGTGGCTACACCTTC
once | . | 12 | TRBJ2-1 | TRBV10-3 | CATTKGLDEQFF | TGTGCCACCACTAAGGGGCTCGATGAGCAGTTCTTC
. | . | 17 | TRBJ2-1 | TRBV29-1 | CSALPGGRDSGRDEQFF | TGCAGCGCCCTACCAGGGGGGAGGGATTCGGGACGCGATGAGCAGTTCTTC
. | . | 11 | TRBJ2-3 | TRBV5-1 | CASQGTDTQYF | TGCGCCAGCCAGGGCACAGATACGCAGTATTTT
. | TRBD2 | 15 | TRBJ2-3 | TRBV19 | CASSTTSGSTDTQYF | TGTGCCAGTAGTACAACTAGCGGATCCACAGATACGCAGTATTTT
. | . | 14 | TRBJ2-5 | TRBV2 | CASSVSGPQETQYF | TGTGCCAGCAGTGTATCAGGGCCCCAAGAGACCCAGTACTTC
. | . | 14 | TRBJ1-5 | TRBV6-1 | CASSEERNNQPQHF | TGTGCCAGCAGTGAAGAACGGAACAATCAGCCCCAGCATTTT
. | TRBD1 | 17 | TRBJ1-5 | TRBV19 | CASSSQGAKELHQPQHF | TGTGCCAGTAGTTCACAGGGGGCAAAGGAGCTCCATCAGCCCCAGCATTTT
. | . | 13 | TRBJ1-2 | TRBV10-3 | CAIAAGENYGYTF | TGTGCCATCGCCGCAGGGGAGAACTATGGCTACACCTTC
. | TRBD2 | 17 | TRBJ2-3 | TRBV11-2 | CASSSPGLASSTDTQYF | TGTGCCAGCAGCTCTCCTGGACTAGCATCTAGCACAGATACGCAGTATTTT
. | TRBD1 | 15 | TRBJ2-5 | TRBV5-1 | CASSKPDRVGETQYF | TGCGCCAGCAGCAAACCGGACAGGGTGGGGGAGACCCAGTACTTC
. | TRBD1 | 15 | TRBJ1-6 | TRBV9 | CASSPTGTVNSPLHF | TGTGCCAGCAGCCCGACCGGGACAGTAAATTCACCCCTCCACTTT
. | . | 13 | TRBJ1-1 | TRBV18 | CATLIQVNTEAFF | TGTGCCACCTTAATACAGGTGAACACTGAAGCTTTCTTT
. | . | 13 | TRBJ1-5 | TRBV7-2 | CASSKEDNQPQHF | TGTGCCAGCAGCAAGGAGGACAATCAGCCCCAGCATTTT
once | TRBD1 | 15 | TRBJ1-4 | TRBV19 | CASSTRDRVNEKLFF | TGTGCCAGTAGTACCCGGGACAGAGTTAATGAAAAACTGTTTTTT
. | . | 14 | TRBJ1-1 | TRBV5-1 | CASSLVWRDTEAFF | TGCGCCAGCAGCTTGGTTTGGCGGGACACTGAAGCTTTCTTT
. | TRBD1 | 15 | TRBJ1-2 | TRBV2 | CASSVFGQGIYGYTF | TGTGCCAGCAGTGTCTTTGGACAGGGGATTTATGGCTACACCTTC
. | TRBD1 | 15 | TRBJ2-7 | TRBV29-1 | CSVEAGTGGPYEQYF | TGCAGCGTTGAAGCAGGGACAGGGGGGCCCTACGAGCAGTACTTC
once | . | 15 | TRBJ1-2 | TRBV6-1 | CASSGGTGTKDGYTF | TGTGCCAGCAGTGGGGGTACCGGGACAAAGGATGGCTACACCTTC
. | . | 16 | TRBJ2-5 | TRBV28 | CASSFPPGAVLETQYF | TGTGCCAGCAGTTTCCCCCCAGGGGCCGTCCTCGAGACCCAGTACTTC
. | . | 14 | TRBJ2-3 | TRBV5-4 | CASSYKVDTDTQYF | TGTGCCAGCAGCTACAAAGTGGACACAGATACGCAGTATTTT
once | TRBD1 | 16 | TRBJ2-3 | TRBV11-2 | CASSLVGTGGTDTQYF | TGTGCCAGCAGCTTAGTAGGGACAGGAGGCACAGATACGCAGTATTTT
. | TRBD1 | 16 | TRBJ2-7 | TRBV9 | CASSPRQGGSSYEQYF | TGTGCCAGCAGCCCAAGACAGGGGGGAAGCTCCTACGAGCAGTACTTC
. | . | 11 | TRBJ2-5 | TRBV5-6 | CASSSQETQYF | TGTGCCAGCAGCTCACAGGAGACCCAGTACTTC
. | . | 11 | TRBJ2-3 | TRBV5-8 | CASSLADTQYF | TGTGCCAGCAGCTTAGCAGATACGCAGTATTTT
. | TRBD2 | 19 | TRBJ2-1 | TRBV2 | CASSESASGGVSSYNEQFF | TGTGCCAGCAGTGAATCGGCTAGCGGGGGGGTAAGCTCCTACAATGAGCAGTTCTTC
. | TRBD1 | 13 | TRBJ1-1 | TRBV18 | CASSPGTGLGTFF | TGTGCCAGCTCACCGGGGACAGGGCTCGGGACTTTCTTT
. | . | 12 | TRBJ2-1 | TRBV2 | CASSATPWEQFF | TGTGCCAGCAGTGCGACCCCTTGGGAGCAGTTCTTC
. | . | 14 | TRBJ1-6 | TRBV5-6 | CASSLVPGSSPLHF | TGTGCCAGCAGCTTGGTCCCAGGTAGTTCACCCCTCCACTTT
. | TRBD1 | 16 | TRBJ2-2 | TRBV18 | CASSPLDRANTGELFF | TGTGCCAGCTCACCTCTTGACAGGGCGAACACCGGGGAGCTGTTTTTT
. | . | 14 | TRBJ1-5 | TRBV11-2 | CASKPMAGNQPQHF | TGTGCCAGCAAGCCGATGGCCGGTAATCAGCCCCAGCATTTT
. | . | 16 | TRBJ2-2 | TRBV19 | CASSTSSNANTGELFF | TGTGCCAGTAGCACGTCTTCCAACGCGAACACCGGGGAGCTGTTTTTT
. | TRBD1 | 16 | TRBJ1-5 | TRBV5-6 | CASSSATGGRNQPQHF | TGTGCCAGCAGCTCGGCTACAGGGGGACGGAATCAGCCCCAGCATTTT
. | TRBD1 | 14 | TRBJ2-3 | TRBV6-1 | CASSGDRGRDTQYF | TGTGCCAGCAGTGGGGACAGAGGGCGAGATACGCAGTATTTT
once | . | 15 | TRBJ1-5 | TRBV28 | CASSFSSYSNQPQHF | TGTGCCAGCAGTTTCTCCAGTTATAGCAATCAGCCCCAGCATTTT